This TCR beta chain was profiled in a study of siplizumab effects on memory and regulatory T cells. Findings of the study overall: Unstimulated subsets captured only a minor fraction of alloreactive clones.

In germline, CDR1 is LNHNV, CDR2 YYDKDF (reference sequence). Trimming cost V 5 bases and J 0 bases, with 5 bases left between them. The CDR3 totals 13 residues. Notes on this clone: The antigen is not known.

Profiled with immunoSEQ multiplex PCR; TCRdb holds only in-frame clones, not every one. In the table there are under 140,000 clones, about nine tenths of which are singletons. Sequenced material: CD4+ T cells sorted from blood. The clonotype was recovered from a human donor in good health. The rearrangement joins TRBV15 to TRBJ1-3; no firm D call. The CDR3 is CATSDVSGNTIYF. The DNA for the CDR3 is TGTGCCACCAGCGACGTCTCTGGAAACACCATATATTTT.